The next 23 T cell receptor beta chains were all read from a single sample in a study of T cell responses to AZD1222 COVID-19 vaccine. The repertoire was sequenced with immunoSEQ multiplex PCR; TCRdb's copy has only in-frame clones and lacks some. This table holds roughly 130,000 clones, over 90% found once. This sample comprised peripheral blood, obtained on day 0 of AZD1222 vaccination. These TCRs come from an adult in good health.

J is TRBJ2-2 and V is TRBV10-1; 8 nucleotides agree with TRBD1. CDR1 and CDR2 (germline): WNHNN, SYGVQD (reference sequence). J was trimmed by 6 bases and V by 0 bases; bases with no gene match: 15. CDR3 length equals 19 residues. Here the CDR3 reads CASSESDREFPRGPGELFF. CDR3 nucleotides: TGCGCCAGCAGTGAGTCGGACAGGGAATTCCCCCGGGGACCCGGGGAGCTGTTTTTT.

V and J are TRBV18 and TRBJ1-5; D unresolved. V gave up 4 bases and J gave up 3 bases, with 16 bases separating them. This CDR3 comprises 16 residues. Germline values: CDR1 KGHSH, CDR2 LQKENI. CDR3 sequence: CASSRTESITNQPQHF. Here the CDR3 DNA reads TGTGCCAGCTCACGAACAGAGTCAATAACCAATCAGCCCCAGCATTTT.

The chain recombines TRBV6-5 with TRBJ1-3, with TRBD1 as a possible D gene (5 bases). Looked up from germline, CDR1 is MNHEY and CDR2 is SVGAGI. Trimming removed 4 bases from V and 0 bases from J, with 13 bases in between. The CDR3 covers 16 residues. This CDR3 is CASSWGGELSGNTIYF. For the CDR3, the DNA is TGTGCCAGCAGTTGGGGGGGAGAGCTCTCTGGAAACACCATATATTTT.

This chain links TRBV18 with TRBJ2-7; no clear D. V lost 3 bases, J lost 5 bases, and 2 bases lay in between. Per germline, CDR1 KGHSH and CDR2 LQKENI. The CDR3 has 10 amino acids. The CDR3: CASSPHEQYF. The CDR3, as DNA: TGTGCCAGCTCACCCCACGAGCAGTACTTC.

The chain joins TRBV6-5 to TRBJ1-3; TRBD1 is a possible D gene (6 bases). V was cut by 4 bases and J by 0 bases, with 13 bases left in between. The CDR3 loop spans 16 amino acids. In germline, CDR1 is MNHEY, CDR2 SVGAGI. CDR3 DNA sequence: TGTGCCAGCAGTTGGGACAATATTCGCTCTGGAAACACCATATATTTT. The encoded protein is CASSWDNIRSGNTIYF.

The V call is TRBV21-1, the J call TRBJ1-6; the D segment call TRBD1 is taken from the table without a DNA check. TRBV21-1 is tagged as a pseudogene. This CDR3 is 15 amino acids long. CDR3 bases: TGTGCCAGCAACCTCCGGGACAGGGTTAATTCACCCCTCCACTTT. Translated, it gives CASNLRDRVNSPLHF.

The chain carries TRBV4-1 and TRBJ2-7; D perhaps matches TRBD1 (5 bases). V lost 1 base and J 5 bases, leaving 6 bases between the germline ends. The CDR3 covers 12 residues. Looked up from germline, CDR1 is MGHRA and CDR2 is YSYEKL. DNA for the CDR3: TGCGCCAGCAGCCAAGGGGGCCACGAGCAGTACTTC. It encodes CASSQGGHEQYF.

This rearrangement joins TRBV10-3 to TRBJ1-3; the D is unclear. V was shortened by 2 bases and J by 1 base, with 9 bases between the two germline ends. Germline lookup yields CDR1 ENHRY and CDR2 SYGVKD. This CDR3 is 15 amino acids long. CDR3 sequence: CAISETETSGNTIYF. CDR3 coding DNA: TGTGCCATCAGTGAGACAGAAACTTCTGGAAACACCATATATTTT.

The CDR3, as DNA: TGTGCCAGCACCGAGACCGCGGCCGAGACCCAGTACTTC. It translates to CASTETAAETQYF. V usage is TRBV25-1 and J usage is TRBJ2-5; D call uncertain. The V and J ends lost 7 bases and 5 bases respectively, with 14 bases between them. Germline CDR1 and CDR2: MGHDK and SYGVNS. There are 13 residues in the CDR3.

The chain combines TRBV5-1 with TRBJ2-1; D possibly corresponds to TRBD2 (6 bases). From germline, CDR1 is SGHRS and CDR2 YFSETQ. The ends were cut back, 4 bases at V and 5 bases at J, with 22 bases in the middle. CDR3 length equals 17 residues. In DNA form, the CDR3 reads TGCGCCAGCAGCAAACGACCGGGGAGGTTCAACGACAATGAGCAGTTCTTC. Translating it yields CASSKRPGRFNDNEQFF.

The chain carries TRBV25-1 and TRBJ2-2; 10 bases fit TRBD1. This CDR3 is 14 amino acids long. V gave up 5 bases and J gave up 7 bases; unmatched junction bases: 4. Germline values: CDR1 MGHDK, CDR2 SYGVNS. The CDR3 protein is CASSLDRGSGELFF. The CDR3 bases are TGTGCCAGCAGTTTGGACAGGGGGAGCGGGGAGCTGTTTTTT. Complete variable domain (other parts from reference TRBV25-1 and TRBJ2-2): EADIYQTPRYLVIGTGKKITLECSQTMGHDKMYWYQQDPGMELHLIHYSYGVNSTEKGDLSSESTVSRIRTEHFPLTLESARPSHTSQYLCASSLDRGSGELFFGEGSRLTVL.

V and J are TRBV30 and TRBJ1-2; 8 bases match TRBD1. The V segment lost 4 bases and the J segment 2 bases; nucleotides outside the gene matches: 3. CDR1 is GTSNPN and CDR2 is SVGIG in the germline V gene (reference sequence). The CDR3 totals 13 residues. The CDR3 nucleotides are TGTGCCTGGACCAGGACAGGGAACTATGGCTACACCTTC. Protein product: CAWTRTGNYGYTF. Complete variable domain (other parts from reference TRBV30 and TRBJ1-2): SQTIHQWPATLVQPVGSPLSLECTVEGTSNPNLYWYRQAAGRGLQLLFYSVGIGQISSEVPQNLSASRPQDRQFILSSKKLLLSDSGFYLCAWTRTGNYGYTFGSGTRLTVV.

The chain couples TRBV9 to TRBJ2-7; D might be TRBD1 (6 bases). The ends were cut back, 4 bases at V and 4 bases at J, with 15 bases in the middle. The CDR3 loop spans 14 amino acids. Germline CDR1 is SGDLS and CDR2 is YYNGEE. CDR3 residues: CASSPADRLYEQYF. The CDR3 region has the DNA TGTGCCAGCAGCCCTGCGGACAGACTTTACGAGCAGTACTTC. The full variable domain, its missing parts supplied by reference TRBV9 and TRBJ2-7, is DSGVTQTPKHLITATGQRVTLRCSPRSGDLSVYWYQQSLDQGLQFLIQYYNGEERAKGNILERFSAQQFPDLHSELNLSSLELGDSALYFCASSPADRLYEQYFGPGTRLTVT.

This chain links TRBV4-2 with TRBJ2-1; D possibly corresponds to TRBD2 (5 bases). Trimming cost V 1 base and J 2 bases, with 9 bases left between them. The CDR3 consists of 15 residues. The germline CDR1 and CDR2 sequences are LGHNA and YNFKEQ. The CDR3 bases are TGTGCCAGCAGCCAAGCAAGCGGTCCCTACAATGAGCAGTTCTTC. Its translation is CASSQASGPYNEQFF.

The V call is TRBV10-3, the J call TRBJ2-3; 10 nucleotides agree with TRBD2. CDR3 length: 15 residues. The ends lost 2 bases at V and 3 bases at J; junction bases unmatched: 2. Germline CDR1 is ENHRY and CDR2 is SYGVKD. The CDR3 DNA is TGTGCCATCAGTGAGACTAGCGGGATAACAGATACGCAGTATTTT. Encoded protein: CAISETSGITDTQYF.

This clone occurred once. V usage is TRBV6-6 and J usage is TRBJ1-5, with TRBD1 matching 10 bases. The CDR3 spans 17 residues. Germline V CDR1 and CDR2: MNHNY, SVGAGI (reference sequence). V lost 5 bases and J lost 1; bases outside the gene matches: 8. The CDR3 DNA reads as TGTGCCAGCAGTCCGACAGGGGGCGAAGTAAGCAATCAGCCCCAGCATTTT. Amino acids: CASSPTGGEVSNQPQHF.

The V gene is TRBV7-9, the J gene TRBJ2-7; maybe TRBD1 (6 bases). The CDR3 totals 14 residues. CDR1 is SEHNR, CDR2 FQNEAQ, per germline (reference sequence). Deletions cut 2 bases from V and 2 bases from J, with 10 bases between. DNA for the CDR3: TGTGCCAGCAGCTTAAGGGCAGGGGCCTACGAGCAGTACTTC. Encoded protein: CASSLRAGAYEQYF.

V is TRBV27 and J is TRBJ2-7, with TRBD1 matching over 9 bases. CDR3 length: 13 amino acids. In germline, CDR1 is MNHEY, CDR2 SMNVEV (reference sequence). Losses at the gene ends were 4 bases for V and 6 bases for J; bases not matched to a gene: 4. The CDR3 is CASSWGQGGEQYF. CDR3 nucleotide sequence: TGTGCCAGCAGTTGGGGACAGGGCGGCGAGCAGTACTTC.

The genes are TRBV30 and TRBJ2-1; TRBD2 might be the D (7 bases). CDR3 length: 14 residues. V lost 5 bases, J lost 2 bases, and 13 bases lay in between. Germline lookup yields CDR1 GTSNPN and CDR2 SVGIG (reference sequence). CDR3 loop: CAWGGGGPYNEQFF. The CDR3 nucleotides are TGTGCCTGGGGAGGGGGAGGGCCCTACAATGAGCAGTTCTTC.

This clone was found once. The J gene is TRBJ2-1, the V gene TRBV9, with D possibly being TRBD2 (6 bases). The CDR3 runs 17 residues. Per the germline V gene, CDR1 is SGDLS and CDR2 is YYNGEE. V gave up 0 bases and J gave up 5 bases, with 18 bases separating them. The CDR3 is CASSVAGAGPGDNEQFF. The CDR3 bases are TGTGCCAGCAGCGTAGCTGGGGCGGGGCCCGGCGACAATGAGCAGTTCTTC.

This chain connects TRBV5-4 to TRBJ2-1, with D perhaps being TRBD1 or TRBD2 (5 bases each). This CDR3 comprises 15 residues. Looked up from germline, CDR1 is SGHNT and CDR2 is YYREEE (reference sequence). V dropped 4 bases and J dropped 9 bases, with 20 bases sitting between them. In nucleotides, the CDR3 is TGTGCCAGCAGCGTGGGACCCAAAGACGGAATTGAGCAGTTCTTC. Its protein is CASSVGPKDGIEQFF.

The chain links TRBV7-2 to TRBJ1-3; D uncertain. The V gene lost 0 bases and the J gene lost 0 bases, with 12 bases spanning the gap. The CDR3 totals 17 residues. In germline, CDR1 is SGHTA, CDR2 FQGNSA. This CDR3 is CASSLAPGSLSGNTIYF. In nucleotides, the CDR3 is TGTGCCAGCAGCTTAGCGCCTGGGTCCCTCTCTGGAAACACCATATATTTT. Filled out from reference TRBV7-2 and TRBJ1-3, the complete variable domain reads GAGVSQSPSNKVTEKGKDVELRCDPISGHTALYWYRQSLGQGLEFLIYFQGNSAPDKSGLPSDRFSAERTGGSVSTLTIQRTQQEDSAVYLCASSLAPGSLSGNTIYFGEGSWLTVV.

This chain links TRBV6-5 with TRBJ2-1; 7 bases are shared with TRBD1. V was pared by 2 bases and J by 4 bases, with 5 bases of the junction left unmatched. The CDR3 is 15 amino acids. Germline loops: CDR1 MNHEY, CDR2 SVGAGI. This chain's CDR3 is CASSYRGPDYNEQFF. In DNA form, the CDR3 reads TGTGCCAGCAGTTACAGGGGGCCCGATTACAATGAGCAGTTCTTC.